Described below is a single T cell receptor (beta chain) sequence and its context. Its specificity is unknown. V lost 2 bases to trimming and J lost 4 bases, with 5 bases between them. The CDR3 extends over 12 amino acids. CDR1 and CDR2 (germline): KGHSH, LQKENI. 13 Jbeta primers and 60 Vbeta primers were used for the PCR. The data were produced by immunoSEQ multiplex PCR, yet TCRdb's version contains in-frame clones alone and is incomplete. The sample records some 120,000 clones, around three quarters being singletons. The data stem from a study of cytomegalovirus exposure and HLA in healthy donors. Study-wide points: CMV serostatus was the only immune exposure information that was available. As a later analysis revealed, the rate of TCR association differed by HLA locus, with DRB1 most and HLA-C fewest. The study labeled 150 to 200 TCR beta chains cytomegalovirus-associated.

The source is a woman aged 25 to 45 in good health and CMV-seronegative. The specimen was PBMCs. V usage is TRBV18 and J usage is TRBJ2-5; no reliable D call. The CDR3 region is CASSPGRETQYF. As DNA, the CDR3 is TGTGCCAGCTCACCAGGTAGAGAGACCCAGTACTTC.